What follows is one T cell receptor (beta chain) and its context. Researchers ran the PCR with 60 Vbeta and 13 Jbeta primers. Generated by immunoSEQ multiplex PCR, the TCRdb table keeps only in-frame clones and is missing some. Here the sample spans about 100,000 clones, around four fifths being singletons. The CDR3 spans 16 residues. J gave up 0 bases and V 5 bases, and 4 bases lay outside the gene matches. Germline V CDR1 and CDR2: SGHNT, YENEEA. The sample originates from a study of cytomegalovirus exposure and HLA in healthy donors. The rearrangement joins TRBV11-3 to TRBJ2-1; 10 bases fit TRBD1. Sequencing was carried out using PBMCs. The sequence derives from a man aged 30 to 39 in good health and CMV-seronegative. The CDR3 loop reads CASSIGQGGSYNEQFF. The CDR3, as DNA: TGTGCCAGCAGCATAGGACAGGGGGGCTCCTACAATGAGCAGTTCTTC.